The rows below give T cell receptor beta chains drawn from one sample of a study of OX40 agonist ivuxolimab in advanced cancers. The table came from immunoSEQ multiplex PCR; TCRdb's copy has only in-frame clones and leaves some out. The sample includes approximately 60,000 clones, over 75% of them seen just once. This specimen was CD4+ or CD8+ T cells sorted from blood, taken in a trial of the OX40 agonist ivuxolimab. Receptor source: an adult with an advanced solid tumor such as melanoma, head and neck, liver or kidney cancer. Both conserved end residues are part of each CDR3. The order of the fields is clone size, V gene, D gene, J gene, CDR3 protein, CDR3 DNA. A D gene is named only where the DNA matches it firmly. A clone size is listed for some rows: how often the clone was seen (once, few, many), or a class if it is expanded.

clone size: NA; V gene: TRBV27; D gene: NA; J gene: TRBJ1-2; CDR3 protein: CASSLGGRGYTF; CDR3 DNA: TGTGCCAGCAGCCTGGGCGGACGTGGCTACACCTTC
clone size: NA; V gene: TRBV11-2; D gene: TRBD1; J gene: TRBJ2-7; CDR3 protein: CASSSWDRGYEQYF; CDR3 DNA: TGTGCCAGCAGCTCGTGGGACAGGGGTTACGAGCAGTACTTC
clone size: NA; V gene: TRBV18; D gene: NA; J gene: TRBJ2-7; CDR3 protein: CASSPNLGKLYEQYF; CDR3 DNA: TGTGCCAGCTCACCAAATTTGGGAAAGCTCTACGAGCAGTACTTC
clone size: once; V gene: TRBV27; D gene: NA; J gene: TRBJ2-1; CDR3 protein: CASSLASMDEQFF; CDR3 DNA: TGTGCCAGCAGTTTAGCTAGTATGGATGAGCAGTTCTTC
clone size: NA; V gene: TRBV29-1; D gene: TRBD2; J gene: TRBJ2-7; CDR3 protein: CSVEDWLAGAAYEQYF; CDR3 DNA: TGCAGCGTTGAAGATTGGCTAGCGGGAGCGGCATACGAGCAGTACTTC
clone size: NA; V gene: TRBV6-1; D gene: NA; J gene: TRBJ1-2; CDR3 protein: CASTTAGRYGYTF; CDR3 DNA: TGTGCCAGCACGACAGCGGGAAGGTATGGCTACACCTTC
clone size: NA; V gene: TRBV29-1; D gene: NA; J gene: TRBJ1-1; CDR3 protein: CSVDGGGTEAFF; CDR3 DNA: TGCAGCGTTGATGGGGGAGGCACTGAAGCTTTCTTT
clone size: NA; V gene: TRBV7-9; D gene: NA; J gene: TRBJ1-1; CDR3 protein: CASSLVTVEAFF; CDR3 DNA: TGTGCCAGCAGCTTAGTGACAGTGGAAGCTTTCTTT
clone size: NA; V gene: TRBV7-2; D gene: TRBD2; J gene: TRBJ2-5; CDR3 protein: CASSLDSSGGETQYF; CDR3 DNA: TGTGCCAGCAGCTTAGATAGTAGCGGGGGGGAGACCCAGTACTTC
clone size: NA; V gene: TRBV7-9; D gene: TRBD1; J gene: TRBJ2-2; CDR3 protein: CARTGATGELFF; CDR3 DNA: TGTGCCAGGACAGGGGCCACCGGGGAGCTGTTTTTT
clone size: NA; V gene: TRBV6-1; D gene: NA; J gene: TRBJ1-1; CDR3 protein: CASKSLSPEAFF; CDR3 DNA: TGTGCCAGCAAGTCCCTTTCCCCTGAAGCTTTCTTT
clone size: NA; V gene: TRBV19; D gene: NA; J gene: TRBJ1-3; CDR3 protein: CASKRDKSSGNTIYF; CDR3 DNA: TGTGCCAGTAAAAGGGACAAGAGCTCTGGAAACACCATATATTTT
clone size: NA; V gene: TRBV6-5; D gene: TRBD1; J gene: TRBJ2-5; CDR3 protein: CASSYLPGQGGETQYF; CDR3 DNA: TGTGCCAGCAGTTACTTACCGGGACAGGGGGGAGAGACCCAGTACTTC
clone size: NA; V gene: TRBV14; D gene: TRBD2; J gene: TRBJ2-7; CDR3 protein: CASSQGRWASGRNEQYF; CDR3 DNA: TGTGCCAGCAGCCAAGGAAGGTGGGCTAGCGGGAGAAACGAGCAGTACTTC
clone size: NA; V gene: TRBV19; D gene: NA; J gene: TRBJ2-2; CDR3 protein: CASNRVLDTGELFF; CDR3 DNA: TGTGCCAGCAACAGGGTATTGGACACCGGGGAGCTGTTTTTT
clone size: NA; V gene: TRBV15; D gene: TRBD1; J gene: TRBJ1-1; CDR3 protein: CATRLGTGTEAFF; CDR3 DNA: TGTGCCACCAGATTAGGGACAGGGACTGAAGCTTTCTTT
clone size: NA; V gene: TRBV11-2; D gene: NA; J gene: TRBJ2-7; CDR3 protein: CASSIGGSSYEQYF; CDR3 DNA: TGTGCCAGCAGCATAGGGGGTTCCTCCTACGAGCAGTACTTC
clone size: NA; V gene: TRBV7-9; D gene: NA; J gene: TRBJ1-2; CDR3 protein: CASSLMGGASHYGYTF; CDR3 DNA: TGTGCCAGCAGCTTAATGGGGGGCGCTTCCCACTATGGCTACACCTTC
clone size: NA; V gene: TRBV5-1; D gene: TRBD2; J gene: TRBJ2-7; CDR3 protein: CASSDRDYFVEQYF; CDR3 DNA: TGCGCCAGCAGCGACCGGGACTACTTCGTGGAGCAGTACTTC
clone size: NA; V gene: TRBV12-5; D gene: NA; J gene: TRBJ2-7; CDR3 protein: CASGFHPYEQYF; CDR3 DNA: TGTGCTAGTGGTTTTCACCCCTACGAGCAGTACTTC
clone size: NA; V gene: TRBV6-1; D gene: NA; J gene: TRBJ2-3; CDR3 protein: CASSVLVGRLEDTQYF; CDR3 DNA: TGTGCCAGCAGTGTGCTAGTGGGAAGGCTAGAAGATACGCAGTATTTT
clone size: NA; V gene: TRBV4-1; D gene: NA; J gene: TRBJ2-7; CDR3 protein: CASSQKDLVYEQYF; CDR3 DNA: TGCGCCAGCAGCCAAAAAGACTTAGTATACGAGCAGTACTTC
clone size: NA; V gene: TRBV5-4; D gene: NA; J gene: TRBJ2-5; CDR3 protein: CASSHGSGGETQYF; CDR3 DNA: TGTGCCAGCAGCCACGGGTCCGGTGGGGAGACCCAGTACTTC
clone size: NA; V gene: TRBV7-9; D gene: TRBD2; J gene: TRBJ2-5; CDR3 protein: CASSQRGGVETQYF; CDR3 DNA: TGTGCCAGCAGCCAGCGGGGGGGCGTGGAGACCCAGTACTTC
clone size: NA; V gene: TRBV7-9; D gene: TRBD2; J gene: TRBJ2-1; CDR3 protein: CASRPGTSRINEQFF; CDR3 DNA: TGTGCCAGCAGGCCCGGGACTAGCCGGATAAATGAGCAGTTCTTC
clone size: NA; V gene: TRBV28; D gene: NA; J gene: TRBJ2-2; CDR3 protein: CASSLVRGRGELFF; CDR3 DNA: TGTGCCAGCAGTTTAGTCAGGGGTAGAGGGGAGCTGTTTTTT
clone size: NA; V gene: TRBV27; D gene: NA; J gene: TRBJ2-6; CDR3 protein: CASSSPGSGANVLTF; CDR3 DNA: TGTGCCAGCAGTTCCCCCGGCTCTGGGGCCAACGTCCTGACTTTC
clone size: NA; V gene: TRBV28; D gene: TRBD1; J gene: TRBJ1-1; CDR3 protein: CASSTPWGGQFMNTEAFF; CDR3 DNA: TGTGCCAGCAGTACCCCCTGGGGGGGACAGTTCATGAACACTGAAGCTTTCTTT
clone size: few; V gene: TRBV5-4; D gene: TRBD1; J gene: TRBJ1-6; CDR3 protein: CASSATGGENSPLHF; CDR3 DNA: TGTGCCAGCAGCGCCACAGGGGGGGAGAATTCACCCCTCCACTTT
clone size: NA; V gene: TRBV7-8; D gene: TRBD2; J gene: TRBJ2-2; CDR3 protein: CASSSYTALAAGELFF; CDR3 DNA: TGTGCCAGCAGCTCCTACACGGCCCTAGCGGCCGGGGAGCTGTTTTTT
clone size: once; V gene: TRBV7-9; D gene: TRBD2; J gene: TRBJ2-5; CDR3 protein: CASSSTKTSGSETQYF; CDR3 DNA: TGTGCCAGCAGCTCGACTAAGACTAGCGGGAGTGAGACCCAGTACTTC
clone size: NA; V gene: TRBV5-1; D gene: NA; J gene: TRBJ2-7; CDR3 protein: CASSLAGPEQYF; CDR3 DNA: TGCGCCAGCAGCTTGGCGGGTCCCGAGCAGTACTTC
clone size: NA; V gene: TRBV19; D gene: NA; J gene: TRBJ2-7; CDR3 protein: CASSPWDDNEQYF; CDR3 DNA: TGTGCCAGTAGTCCCTGGGACGATAACGAGCAGTACTTC
clone size: NA; V gene: TRBV19; D gene: TRBD2; J gene: TRBJ2-1; CDR3 protein: CASSPGLAGNEQFF; CDR3 DNA: TGTGCCAGTAGCCCGGGACTAGCGGGTAATGAGCAGTTCTTC
clone size: NA; V gene: TRBV27; D gene: NA; J gene: TRBJ2-2; CDR3 protein: CASSTRVLPLSGDTGELFF; CDR3 DNA: TGTGCCAGCAGTACCAGGGTATTGCCCCTGAGCGGCGACACCGGGGAGCTGTTTTTT
clone size: NA; V gene: TRBV27; D gene: NA; J gene: TRBJ2-5; CDR3 protein: CASSSRLQETQYF; CDR3 DNA: TGTGCCAGCAGTTCCCGCCTCCAAGAGACCCAGTACTTC
clone size: once; V gene: TRBV4-1; D gene: NA; J gene: TRBJ1-5; CDR3 protein: CASSQGDAGNQPQHF; CDR3 DNA: TGCGCCAGCAGCCAAGGAGATGCGGGCAATCAGCCCCAGCATTTT
clone size: NA; V gene: TRBV28; D gene: TRBD2; J gene: TRBJ2-1; CDR3 protein: CASSLGGASGRANEQFF; CDR3 DNA: TGTGCCAGCAGTTTAGGGGGGGCTAGCGGGAGGGCCAATGAGCAGTTCTTC
clone size: NA; V gene: TRBV13; D gene: NA; J gene: TRBJ1-2; CDR3 protein: CASSLGSGPLPGYTF; CDR3 DNA: TGTGCCAGCAGCTTAGGCTCGGGACCCCTCCCTGGCTACACCTTC
clone size: few; V gene: TRBV7-8; D gene: TRBD2; J gene: TRBJ2-7; CDR3 protein: CASSLVVKGGVISYEQYF; CDR3 DNA: TGTGCCAGCAGCTTAGTCGTCAAGGGAGGGGTCATCTCCTACGAGCAGTACTTC
clone size: NA; V gene: TRBV15; D gene: NA; J gene: TRBJ2-5; CDR3 protein: CATTLIGTGAQETQYF; CDR3 DNA: TGTGCCACCACCCTTATCGGGACGGGTGCCCAAGAGACCCAGTACTTC
clone size: NA; V gene: TRBV20-1; D gene: TRBD1; J gene: TRBJ1-1; CDR3 protein: CSARSQGDAFF; CDR3 DNA: TGCAGTGCGAGGAGCCAGGGGGATGCTTTCTTT
clone size: NA; V gene: TRBV5-1; D gene: TRBD2; J gene: TRBJ2-3; CDR3 protein: CASSLWTRLSTDTQYF; CDR3 DNA: TGCGCCAGCAGCTTGTGGACTAGACTTAGCACAGATACGCAGTATTTT